These 14 T cell receptor beta chains originate from one sample sequenced in a study of blood T cell repertoires in COVID-19. The assay was immunoSEQ multiplex PCR, and TCRdb's table has in-frame clones only and misses some. The table shows about 350,000 clones, with over 85% occurring only once. The specimen was peripheral blood. Source of these receptors: a woman aged 55-75 years with COVID-19, enrolled during active disease.

The chain has TRBV6-5 and TRBJ1-2; a possible D gene is TRBD1 (5 bases). The ends were cut back, 0 bases at V and 6 bases at J, with 11 bases in the middle. CDR3 length: 14 amino acids. Per the germline V gene, CDR1 is MNHEY and CDR2 is SVGAGI. CDR3 region: CASSYSRASDGYTF. CDR3 nucleotides: TGTGCCAGCAGTTACTCCAGGGCTAGCGATGGCTACACCTTC.

This clone has just a few counts. The V call is TRBV7-9, the J call TRBJ1-4; D is undetermined. The germline gives CDR1 SEHNR, CDR2 FQNEAQ (reference sequence). CDR3 length equals 16 residues. V was trimmed by 5 bases and J by 8 bases, leaving 21 bases between them. The CDR3 nucleotides read TGTGCCAGCAGCCCCAGATTGGAGGGAGGACCCGAAAAACTGTTTTTT. Its protein product is CASSPRLEGGPEKLFF.

This rearrangement joins TRBV7-9 to TRBJ1-4, with a possible D match to TRBD1 (6 bases). Germline V CDR1 and CDR2: SEHNR, FQNEAQ (reference sequence). This CDR3 has 16 residues. Trimming pared 5 bases from V and 7 bases from J, leaving 20 bases between. The CDR3 is CASSPQGTGLGEKLFF. DNA of the CDR3: TGTGCCAGCAGCCCCCAGGGTACAGGGTTAGGTGAAAAACTGTTTTTT.

This chain uses TRBV6-5 with TRBJ2-7; possibly TRBD1 for D (5 bases). CDR1 MNHEY and CDR2 SVGAGI come from the germline V gene. This CDR3 has 14 residues. The V gene lost 8 bases and the J gene lost 5 bases, with 19 bases spanning the gap. As DNA, the CDR3 is TGTGCCAGCGGCGGCTCAAGTACAGGCAACGAGCAGTACTTC. This sequence encodes CASGGSSTGNEQYF.

The genes are TRBV6-2 or TRBV6-3 and TRBJ2-7; D gene unclear. The CDR3 is made up of 12 amino acids. Germline CDR1 reads MNHEY; CDR2 reads SVGEGT. The V end was cut by 3 bases, the J end by 2 bases, with 5 bases between. The CDR3 here is CASSYVTYEQYF. The CDR3 DNA reads TGTGCCAGCAGTTATGTCACCTACGAGCAGTACTTC.

This clone was picked up one time. Other nucleotide sequences in the sample specify the same CDR3. The rearrangement uses TRBV5-4 and TRBJ1-2; D may be TRBD1 (5 bases). Germline V gene lookup returns CDR1 SGHNT and CDR2 YYREEE (reference sequence). The V end lost 5 bases, the J end lost 2 bases, and 10 bases lay between the germline ends. CDR3 size: 13 residues. In nucleotides, the CDR3 is TGTGCCAGCAGTCCCGACAGAAACTATGGCTACACCTTC. This sequence encodes CASSPDRNYGYTF.

This clone appeared a single time. V and J are TRBV4-1 and TRBJ1-1; possibly TRBD1 for D (5 bases). CDR1 is MGHRA, CDR2 YSYEKL, per germline. This CDR3 spans 14 amino acids. V lost 6 bases and J lost 3, with 14 bases in between. DNA of the CDR3: TGCGCCAGCAGGGCAGTTGGGGACTACACTGAAGCTTTCTTT. This sequence encodes CASRAVGDYTEAFF.

The table lists this clone with a count of one. The chain is built from TRBV6-6 and TRBJ1-2; TRBD1 might be the D (6 bases). The V gene's germline CDR1 is MNHNY and CDR2 SVGAGI (reference sequence). V lost 7 bases, J lost 8 bases, and 20 bases lay in between. The CDR3 consists of 14 residues. The CDR3 sequence: CASIGQNPSGGYTF. The DNA of the CDR3 is TGTGCCAGCATCGGACAGAATCCTTCGGGCGGCTACACCTTC.

The chain has TRBV19 and TRBJ2-2, with 8 bases aligning to TRBD1. The CDR3 length is 17 residues. V was clipped by 5 bases and J by 6 bases; unmatched bases: 14. From germline, CDR1 is LNHDA and CDR2 SQIVND (reference sequence). The CDR3 DNA reads TGTGCCAGTAGTGGTACAGGGGGTAACAGTCGGGCCGGGGAGCTGTTTTTT. Amino acid sequence: CASSGTGGNSRAGELFF. Supplemented by reference TRBV19 and TRBJ2-2, the full variable domain reads DGGITQSPKYLFRKEGQNVTLSCEQNLNHDAMYWYRQDPGQGLRLIYYSQIVNDFQKGDIAEGYSVSREKKESFPLTVTSAQKNPTAFYLCASSGTGGNSRAGELFFGEGSRLTVL.

This clone appeared once. V usage is TRBV4-1 and J usage is TRBJ1-6, with D hard to call. Germline V gives CDR1 MGHRA, CDR2 YSYEKL. V was clipped by 1 base and J by 7 bases, with 8 bases between them. The length of the CDR3 is 14 residues. The CDR3 spells CASSQVRENSPLHF. CDR3 nucleotides: TGCGCCAGCAGCCAAGTTAGGGAGAATTCACCCCTCCACTTT.

V usage is TRBV19 and J usage is TRBJ1-1; 9 nucleotides line up with TRBD1. J lost 5 bases, V lost 7 bases, and 20 bases had no gene match. This CDR3 spans 18 amino acids. CDR1 and CDR2 (germline): LNHDA, SQIVND (reference sequence). The CDR3 is CASNLPDRDRVARTEAFF. The CDR3 DNA is TGTGCCAGTAATCTCCCGGACCGGGACAGGGTCGCGCGAACTGAAGCTTTCTTT.

The V call is TRBV5-1, the J call TRBJ2-2, with 7 bases lining up with TRBD1. Germline assignment: CDR1 SGHRS and CDR2 YFSETQ. Trimming at V came to 4 bases and at J to 4 bases, leaving 7 bases not matched to a gene. The CDR3 is 15 residues long. The CDR3 loop is CASSTGDRTTGELFF. The DNA of the CDR3 is TGCGCCAGCAGCACCGGGGACAGAACCACCGGGGAGCTGTTTTTT.

The chain is built from TRBV30 and TRBJ2-7, with no clear D. Germline V CDR1 and CDR2: GTSNPN, SVGIG (reference sequence). The CDR3 length is 12 residues. V lost 1 base and J lost 3, with 7 bases in between. CDR3 nucleotides: TGTGCCTGGAGTGGACTTGTCTACGAGCAGTACTTC. Translating gives CAWSGLVYEQYF.

The chain carries TRBV7-2 and TRBJ1-1; 7 bases align to TRBD1. Unmatched junction bases numbered 11, after V lost 7 bases and J lost 3 bases. Per the germline V gene, CDR1 is SGHTA and CDR2 is FQGNSA. The CDR3 contains 15 residues. CDR3 sequence: CASNLKTGAYTEAFF. The CDR3 DNA follows: TGTGCCAGCAACCTAAAAACAGGGGCTTACACTGAAGCTTTCTTT.